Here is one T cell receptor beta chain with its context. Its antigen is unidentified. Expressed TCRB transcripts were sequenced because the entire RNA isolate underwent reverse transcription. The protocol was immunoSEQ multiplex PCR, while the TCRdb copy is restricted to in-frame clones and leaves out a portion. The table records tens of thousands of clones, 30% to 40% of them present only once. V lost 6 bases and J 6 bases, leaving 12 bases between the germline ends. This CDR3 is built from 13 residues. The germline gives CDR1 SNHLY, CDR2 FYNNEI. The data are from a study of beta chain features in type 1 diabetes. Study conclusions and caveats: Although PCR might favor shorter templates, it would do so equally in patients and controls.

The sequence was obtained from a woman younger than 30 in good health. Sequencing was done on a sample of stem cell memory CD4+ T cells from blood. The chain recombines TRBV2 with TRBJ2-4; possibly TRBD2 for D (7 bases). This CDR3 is CASRGGVGNIQYF. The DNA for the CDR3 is TGTGCCAGCAGAGGGGGGGTCGGAAACATTCAGTACTTC. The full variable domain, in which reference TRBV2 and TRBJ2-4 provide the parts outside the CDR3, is EPEVTQTPSHQVTQMGQEVILRCVPISNHLYFYWYRQILGQKVEFLVSFYNNEISEKSEIFDDQFSVERPDGSNFTLKIRSTKLEDSAMYFCASRGGVGNIQYFGAGTRLSVL.